This entry lists 7 T cell receptor beta chains sequenced from one sample in a study of a mutant IDH1 vaccine in newly diagnosed glioma. The time point denotes: baseline, week 1 (first vaccination visit). Treatment reported: pre-vaccination baseline after standard-of-care therapy. Profiling relied on immunoSEQ multiplex PCR, and the TCRdb table lists in-frame clones only, not all of them. The sample shows fewer than 65,000 clones, around 80% of them seen only once. This specimen consisted of PBMCs, obtained from a glioma patient treated with radiotherapy, temozolomide or both. These receptors were collected from a woman in her thirties or forties with glioma.

This sequence joins TRBV6-1 and TRBJ2-3; the match to TRBD2 covers 12 bases. The germline V gene encodes CDR1 MNHNS and CDR2 SASEGT. This CDR3 is 15 amino acids long. The V gene end was trimmed by 5 bases and the J gene end by 5 bases; junction bases not matched to a gene: 5. CDR3: CASSLGLAGLDTQYF. The CDR3 DNA reads as TGTGCCAGCAGTCTAGGACTAGCGGGGTTAGATACGCAGTATTTT.

The chain combines TRBV19 with TRBJ1-5; 11 nucleotides match TRBD1. The germline CDR1 and CDR2 sequences are LNHDA and SQIVND (reference sequence). The CDR3 covers 15 residues. J lost 6 bases, V lost 9 bases, and 10 bases had no gene match. This chain's CDR3 is CASNIRDRGSQPQHF. DNA of the CDR3: TGTGCCAGCAATATCCGGGACAGGGGGAGTCAGCCCCAGCATTTT.

This clone was counted between two and nine times. V and J are TRBV10-2 and TRBJ1-2; D ambiguous. This CDR3 contains 16 residues. Trimming removed 6 bases at V and 1 base at J, with 18 bases between. CDR1 is WSHSY, CDR2 SAAADI, per germline. This CDR3 reads CASRSYPLQRNYGYTF. The CDR3 DNA sequence: TGCGCCAGCAGATCCTACCCCTTACAGCGTAACTATGGCTACACCTTC.

V is TRBV6-5 and J is TRBJ2-1; TRBD2 agrees at 9 bases. Germline lookup yields CDR1 MNHEY and CDR2 SVGAGI. Losses at the gene ends were 0 bases for V and 8 bases for J; bases not matched to a gene: 5. The CDR3 is made up of 15 amino acids. CDR3 region: CASSYSPGLADEQFF. The DNA for the CDR3 is TGTGCCAGCAGTTACTCCCCGGGACTAGCTGATGAGCAGTTCTTC.

This chain uses TRBV15 with TRBJ1-1, with D perhaps matching TRBD1 (5 bases). The V end lost 1 base, the J end lost 3 bases, and 6 bases lay between the germline ends. This CDR3 region has 13 residues. The germline V gene has CDR1 LNHNV and CDR2 YYDKDF (reference sequence). The CDR3 sequence is CATSRGDHTEAFF. CDR3 nucleotide sequence: TGTGCCACCAGCAGAGGGGACCACACTGAAGCTTTCTTT. Full variable domain (outside the CDR3, taken from reference TRBV15 and TRBJ1-1): DAMVIQNPRYQVTQFGKPVTLSCSQTLNHNVMYWYQQKSSQAPKLLFHYYDKDFNNEADTPDNFQSRRPNTSFCFLDIRSPGLGDTAMYLCATSRGDHTEAFFGQGTRLTVV.

The V call is TRBV4-1, the J call TRBJ1-1; D gene unclear. Per the germline V gene, CDR1 is MGHRA and CDR2 is YSYEKL. CDR3 length: 16 residues. The ends were cut back, 2 bases at V and 1 base at J, with 14 bases in the middle. This chain's CDR3 is CASSQRAVTRNTEAFF. The CDR3 region has the DNA TGCGCCAGCAGCCAAAGAGCCGTGACCAGGAACACTGAAGCTTTCTTT.

This chain joins TRBV7-9 and TRBJ2-1, with D possibly TRBD1 on 6 matching bases. Per germline, CDR1 SEHNR and CDR2 FQNEAQ (reference sequence). The CDR3 is 14 residues long. Trimming shortened V by 4 bases and J by 6 bases, and 13 bases separated the two germline ends. CDR3 sequence: CASSSWTASNEQFF. The CDR3 DNA sequence: TGTGCCAGCAGCTCGTGGACAGCCAGCAATGAGCAGTTCTTC.